These T cell receptor beta chains were read from a single sample in a study of blood T cell repertoires in COVID-19. TCRdb's copy holds only in-frame clones and misses some; the assay was immunoSEQ multiplex PCR. The table records hundreds of thousands of clones, about 90% of them present only once. The source material was PBMCs or T cells enriched from blood (not recorded which). The receptor source for this set is a woman aged 25 to 39 who had recovered from COVID-19. The CDR3 runs from the conserved cysteine through the conserved F or W. A D gene is named only where the DNA matches it firmly. Not every row has a clone size; where given, it reads once, few, many or a size class.

>TRBV6-4|few|TRBJ2-2|NA
CASSLRQNTNTGELFF
TGTGCCAGCAGCCTCAGACAAAATACGAACACCGGGGAGCTGTTTTTT
>TRBV15|NA|TRBJ2-3|TRBD2
CATSLGLAGYTDTQYF
TGTGCCACCAGCTTGGGTCTAGCGGGGTACACAGATACGCAGTATTTT
>TRBV11-3|NA|TRBJ2-2|NA
CASSPGDRMDTGELFF
TGTGCCAGCAGCCCCGGTGACAGGATGGACACCGGGGAGCTGTTTTTT
>TRBV28|NA|TRBJ2-3|NA
CASIKGAASTDTQYF
TGTGCCAGCATAAAGGGAGCGGCTAGCACAGATACGCAGTATTTT
>TRBV5-1|NA|TRBJ1-6|NA
CASSLGGVGSSNSPLHF
TGCGCCAGCAGCCTAGGAGGGGTGGGGAGTTCCAATTCACCCCTCCACTTT
>TRBV10-3|NA|TRBJ2-3|NA
CAISDLGGNTQYF
TGTGCCATCAGTGATCTGGGGGGTAATACGCAGTATTTT
>TRBV10-3|NA|TRBJ1-5|NA
CAISVGSNQPQHF
TGTGCCATCAGCGTGGGCAGCAATCAGCCCCAGCATTTT
>TRBV29-1|NA|TRBJ1-4|NA
CSVGGGEKLFF
TGCAGCGTTGGGGGGGGCGAAAAACTGTTTTTT
>TRBV5-4|NA|TRBJ1-4|TRBD1
CASSPIPGTGITNEKLFF
TGTGCCAGCAGCCCTATCCCGGGGACAGGGATAACTAATGAAAAACTGTTTTTT
>TRBV28|NA|TRBJ1-6|NA
CASSPPTARNSPLHF
TGTGCCAGCAGTCCTCCGACAGCACGCAATTCACCCCTCCACTTT
>TRBV5-1|NA|TRBJ1-1|NA
CASSFSPPTVQNTEAFF
TGCGCCAGCAGCTTCTCACCTCCGACTGTCCAGAACACTGAAGCTTTCTTT
>TRBV4-1|NA|TRBJ2-3|NA
CASSRSKREIGTQYF
TGCGCCAGCAGCCGATCCAAACGGGAGATTGGTACGCAGTATTTT
>TRBV19|NA|TRBJ2-1|TRBD1
CASSTGTGVRDEQFF
TGTGCCAGTAGTACCGGGACAGGGGTGAGGGATGAGCAGTTCTTC
>TRBV18|NA|TRBJ1-6|NA
CASSSQGSNNSPLHF
TGTGCCAGCTCATCTCAGGGAAGCAACAATTCACCCCTCCACTTT
>TRBV18|once|TRBJ2-5|TRBD2
CASSRLAGNQETQYF
TGTGCCAGCTCACGACTAGCGGGGAACCAAGAGACCCAGTACTTC
>TRBV29-1|NA|TRBJ1-1|NA
CSVKPKQANTEAFF
TGCAGCGTTAAACCCAAACAGGCAAACACTGAAGCTTTCTTT
>TRBV27|NA|TRBJ2-1|TRBD2
CASQTQRGIYNEQFF
TGTGCCAGCCAGACACAGCGGGGAATTTACAATGAGCAGTTCTTC
>TRBV2|NA|TRBJ1-1|TRBD1
CASSLGQGSIAEAFF
TGTGCCAGCAGCCTCGGACAGGGATCAATCGCTGAAGCTTTCTTT
>TRBV30|NA|TRBJ1-2|TRBD1
CAWTGGSNYGYTF
TGTGCCTGGACAGGGGGCTCCAACTATGGCTACACCTTC
>TRBV6-5|NA|TRBJ2-2|TRBD1
CAIRDRGVAGELFF
TGTGCCATCCGGGACAGGGGAGTCGCCGGGGAGCTGTTTTTT
>TRBV7-6|NA|TRBJ1-2|TRBD1
CASSPRTGGLGGYTF
TGTGCCAGCAGCCCGCGGACAGGGGGGCTAGGGGGCTACACCTTC
>TRBV11-2|NA|TRBJ2-5|TRBD2
CASSLAGLAGSGETQYF
TGTGCCAGCAGCTTGGCGGGACTAGCGGGGTCAGGGGAGACCCAGTACTTC
>TRBV7-2|NA|TRBJ1-1|TRBD1
CASSLATGVMNTEAFF
TGTGCCAGCAGCTTAGCGACAGGGGTTATGAACACTGAAGCTTTCTTT
>TRBV28|NA|TRBJ2-1|NA
CASSPQGGNYNEQFF
TGTGCCAGCAGCCCGCAGGGTGGGAACTACAATGAGCAGTTCTTC
>TRBV14|NA|TRBJ2-1|NA
CASSRQGYEQFF
TGTGCCAGCAGCCGCCAGGGGTATGAGCAGTTCTTC
>TRBV19|once|TRBJ2-1|TRBD2
CASSMGRADTEQFF
TGTGCCAGTAGTATGGGGAGGGCGGACACTGAGCAGTTCTTC
>TRBV7-9|NA|TRBJ1-1|TRBD1
CASSDRGEAFF
TGTGCCAGCAGCGACAGGGGGGAAGCTTTCTTT
>TRBV11-2|NA|TRBJ2-1|TRBD1
CASSSRTGRNEQFF
TGTGCCAGCAGCTCTCGGACAGGAAGAAATGAGCAGTTCTTC
>TRBV10-2|NA|TRBJ2-3|NA
CASSESGVQDMQYF
TGCGCCAGCAGTGAGTCCGGGGTCCAGGATATGCAGTATTTT
>TRBV28|NA|TRBJ2-7|NA
CASNRGYEQYF
TGTGCCAGCAATCGAGGGTACGAGCAGTACTTC
>TRBV19|NA|TRBJ1-3|NA
CASSAGGPGNTIYF
TGTGCCAGTAGTGCCGGAGGGCCTGGAAACACCATATATTTT
>TRBV28|NA|TRBJ1-4|TRBD1
CASSQGGTNEKLFF
TGTGCCAGCAGCCAAGGGGGCACTAATGAAAAACTGTTTTTT
>TRBV27|NA|TRBJ2-2|TRBD1
CASSLAGRTGNTGELFF
TGTGCCAGCAGTTTAGCCGGTCGGACAGGGAACACCGGGGAGCTGTTTTTT
>TRBV10-1|NA|TRBJ2-7|TRBD1
CASSDRGIPYEQYF
TGCGCCAGCAGTGACAGGGGGATACCCTACGAGCAGTACTTC
>TRBV6-5|NA|TRBJ1-4|TRBD1
CASRRAQGAGEKLFF
TGTGCCAGCAGGAGGGCCCAGGGGGCTGGTGAAAAACTGTTTTTT
>TRBV15|NA|TRBJ1-6|TRBD1
CATSRVPGGNSPLHF
TGTGCCACCAGCAGAGTGCCAGGGGGCAATTCACCCCTCCACTTT
>TRBV15|once|TRBJ1-6|NA
CATSRDRDIYSPLHF
TGTGCCACCAGCAGAGACCGGGACATCTATTCACCCCTCCACTTT
>TRBV28|NA|TRBJ2-7|TRBD1
CAISGTGVYEQYF
TGTGCCATCTCCGGGACAGGGGTCTACGAGCAGTACTTC
>TRBV28|NA|TRBJ2-2|NA
CASSWAGANTGELFF
TGTGCCAGCAGTTGGGCAGGTGCGAACACCGGGGAGCTGTTTTTT
>TRBV7-8|NA|TRBJ1-3|TRBD1
CASSLAPGGSGNTIYF
TGTGCCAGCAGCTTAGCACCAGGGGGCTCTGGAAACACCATATATTTT
>TRBV19|once|TRBJ1-1|TRBD1
CASSGDRAKNTEAFF
TGTGCCAGTAGTGGGGACAGGGCGAAGAACACTGAAGCTTTCTTT